The clone carrying this T cell receptor (beta chain) was picked up a small number of times. Its antigen is unidentified. The TCR beta CDR3 regions underwent amplification using RNA transcripts as the source. The TCR CDR3 was amplified in a first-round RT-PCR using the HTBI primer set. TCRdb reprocessed the multiplex PCR reads with MiXCR, giving one entry per CDR3 protein. This table has a few hundred thousand distinct CDR3 sequences, 25% appearing once. This entry is derived from a study of T cells in Graves' hyperthyroidism and ophthalmopathy. Study-level points and caveats: Ophthalmopathy was identified by the model a median about 6.4 months ahead of onset.

CDR1 and CDR2 (germline): LGHNT, FRNRAP. This CDR3 comprises 15 residues. The germline V and J ends were trimmed by 1 base and 1 base, with 8 bases remaining between them. The sample comprised blood. This TCR came from a man aged 45-60 years with Graves' hyperthyroidism. The V call is TRBV12-5, the J call TRBJ1-5, with D perhaps TRBD1 (6 bases). The CDR3 DNA follows: TGTGCTAGTGGTTTGGAGGGGGTGAGCAATCAGCCCCAGCATTTT. Translating gives CASGLEGVSNQPQHF.